This T cell receptor (beta chain) appears in the sequencing data of a study of radiation and T cells in renal cell carcinoma. Trimming took 6 bases from V and 5 from J, leaving 19 bases between them. This CDR3 comprises 15 residues. Germline-derived CDR1 and CDR2 are MNHEY and SMNVEV (reference sequence). Documented time point: blood 2 weeks post-SBRT. Treatment reported: 15 Gy SBRT to primary tumor, nephrectomy 4 weeks later. Radiation-treated patients gave blood at baseline, week 2 and week 4. The tumor was a clear cell renal cell carcinoma. Libraries were prepared by immunoSEQ multiplex PCR; TCRdb keeps only in-frame clonotypes and omits some of them. The sample has some 120,000 clones, 85% to 90% seen once. Regarding the study as a whole: Without pretreatment biopsies, baseline tumor clonotype presence was undetermined.

Details on this clone: Its antigen is not known.

Material: blood, obtained from a patient whose treatment included radiotherapy and nephrectomy. The V call is TRBV27, the J call TRBJ1-2; tentative D call: TRBD1 (6 bases). This sequence was found in a woman aged 70 to 79 with renal cell carcinoma. Written as DNA, the CDR3 is TGTGCCAGCAGATATCCCTCGGGGGCCTCGTATGGCTACACCTTC. This sequence encodes CASRYPSGASYGYTF.